Listed here are 3 T cell receptor beta chains from one sample, sequenced in a study of cytomegalovirus exposure and HLA in healthy donors (dated by TCRdb to the late 2010s). Library prep was done by the immunoSEQ multiplex PCR assay. For the multiplex PCR, a mixture combining 60 forward primers for TCR Vbeta segments and 13 reverse primers for TCR Jbeta segments was used. TCRdb mirrors the immuneACCESS table, restricted to in-frame sequences. Some clones are absent from its copies; in checked studies, under half trace to an unresolved V gene, and the reason for the others is unknown. The sample includes fewer than 250,000 clones, with roughly 70% observed a single time. Of the sample, 1.8% is held by the ten largest clones. Material for sequencing was PBMCs. All receptors come from a woman under 40 in good health and CMV-seronegative.

CDR3 in DNA: TGTGCCAGCGGGGACAGTGGACTACGCTACACCTTC. It encodes CASGDSGLRYTF. The chain links TRBV6-1 to TRBJ1-2; TRBD1 agrees at 7 bases. From germline, CDR1 is MNHNS and CDR2 SASEGT. The junction had 9 bases not matched to a gene; V was cut back by 8 bases and J by 9 bases. This CDR3 is built from 12 residues.

For the CDR3, the DNA is TGTGCCAGCAGTGAACTCCCGGACAGTCTCCAAGAGACCCAGTACTTC. Its translation: CASSELPDSLQETQYF. The chain has TRBV27 and TRBJ2-5, with a tentative D call TRBD1 (6 bases). This CDR3 has 16 residues. V lost 5 bases to trimming and J lost 1 base, with 17 bases between them. Looked up from germline, CDR1 is MNHEY and CDR2 is SMNVEV (reference sequence).

V gene TRBV5-1 combines with J gene TRBJ1-4; 8 bases agree with TRBD1. Germline trimming cut 3 bases from V and 3 bases from J; bases unmatched to any gene: 4. This CDR3 is 15 amino acids long. The germline CDR1 and CDR2 sequences are SGHRS and YFSETQ. The CDR3 spells CASSSTGASNEKLFF. In DNA form, the CDR3 reads TGCGCCAGCAGCTCGACAGGGGCCTCTAATGAAAAACTGTTTTTT. The whole variable domain, remainder taken from reference TRBV5-1 and TRBJ1-4, is KAGVTQTPRYLIKTRGQQVTLSCSPISGHRSVSWYQQTPGQGLQFLFEYFSETQRNKGNFPGRFSGRQFSNSRSEMNVSTLELGDSALYLCASSSTGASNEKLFFGSGTQLSVL.